These T cell receptor beta chains were read from a single sample in a study of vaccination and CD4 T cells after COVID-19. MiXCR, applied by TCRdb to the PCR reads, yields one record per CDR3 protein. Of more than 20,000 distinct CDR3 sequences listed, approximately 32% are singletons. No antigen is known for these receptors. This specimen consisted of CD4+ T cells from blood, cultured in vitro, obtained about 7 months after SARS-CoV-2 vaccination. The receptors were gathered from a human donor who had recovered from COVID-19. Each CDR3 is given with its conserved first and last residue. D genes are given only for firm matches. The size field is filled for only some rows; it gives once, few, many or a size class.

length,size,D,V,J,DNA,CDR3
15,NA,NA,TRBV2,TRBJ1-3,TGTGCCAGCAGTGAGATGGTCCCCACTGGAAACACCATATATTTT,CASSEMVPTGNTIYF
15,NA,NA,TRBV5-5,TRBJ2-6,TGTGCCAGCAGCTTCTCAAGGTCTGGGGCCAACGTCCTGACTTTC,CASSFSRSGANVLTF
17,NA,NA,TRBV20-1,TRBJ1-2,TGCAGTGCTAGAGACAGGCTGATGACGGGCGCTAACTATGGCTACACCTTC,CSARDRLMTGANYGYTF
13,few,NA,TRBV11-3,TRBJ2-3,TGTGCCAGCAGCCCTCCGGGGTCCGCAACGCAGTATTTT,CASSPPGSATQYF
15,NA,NA,TRBV2,TRBJ1-2,TGTGCCAGCAATAGGGCGACCAGAACCCAGGGGGGCTACACCTTC,CASNRATRTQGGYTF
15,few,TRBD2,TRBV6-5,TRBJ2-7,TGTGCCAGCAGTTACGAGACTAGCGGGAGGCGCGAGCAGTACTTC,CASSYETSGRREQYF
15,once,NA,TRBV2,TRBJ1-2,TGTGCCAGCAGGATGGACGGAGATGCTAACTATGGCTACACCTTC,CASRMDGDANYGYTF
12,NA,NA,TRBV20-1,TRBJ2-7,TGCAGTGCTAGGTCAGGGGTCTACGAGCAGTACTTC,CSARSGVYEQYF
12,few,NA,TRBV6-1,TRBJ2-1,TGTGCCAGCAGGACCCAGGGTAATGAGCAGTTCTTC,CASRTQGNEQFF
15,few,TRBD1,TRBV18,TRBJ1-2,TGTGCCAGCTCTCCTCCGGGACAGGGAGGTTATGGCTACACCTTC,CASSPPGQGGYGYTF
16,NA,NA,TRBV7-2,TRBJ1-5,TGTGCCAGCAGCCCCGACGGGGGGGTTCCCAATCAGCCCCAGCATTTT,CASSPDGGVPNQPQHF
19,NA,TRBD2,TRBV12-3/TRBV12-4,TRBJ2-7,TGTGCCAGCAGTCTACCCCCGGGACTAGCGGGAGGACCTACCTACGAGCAGTACTTC,CASSLPPGLAGGPTYEQYF
15,NA,NA,TRBV4-1,TRBJ1-1,TGCGCCAGCAGCCAAGGGTGGGGTACGGACACTGAAGCTTTCTTT,CASSQGWGTDTEAFF
12,NA,NA,TRBV7-9,TRBJ2-4,TGTGCCAGCAGCTCGACCCTAGAAACTAAGTACTTC,CASSSTLETKYF
14,NA,NA,TRBV6-1,TRBJ2-1,TGTGCCAGCAGTGAGTTCTATCGTCGTGGTGAGCAGTTCTTC,CASSEFYRRGEQFF
17,NA,NA,TRBV20-1,TRBJ2-2,TGCAGTGCTAGAGATCTAAGATCAGGGGTCGGAACCGGGGAGCTGTTTTTT,CSARDLRSGVGTGELFF
15,NA,TRBD2,TRBV24-1,TRBJ2-2,TGTGCCACTAAACCCGGCGGGAGGTACACCGGGGAGCTGTTTTTT,CATKPGGRYTGELFF
16,NA,TRBD1,TRBV20-1,TRBJ2-3,TGCAGTGCTAGGGCCAACAGGGGGCTTATTGGGGGTACGCAGTATTTT,CSARANRGLIGGTQYF